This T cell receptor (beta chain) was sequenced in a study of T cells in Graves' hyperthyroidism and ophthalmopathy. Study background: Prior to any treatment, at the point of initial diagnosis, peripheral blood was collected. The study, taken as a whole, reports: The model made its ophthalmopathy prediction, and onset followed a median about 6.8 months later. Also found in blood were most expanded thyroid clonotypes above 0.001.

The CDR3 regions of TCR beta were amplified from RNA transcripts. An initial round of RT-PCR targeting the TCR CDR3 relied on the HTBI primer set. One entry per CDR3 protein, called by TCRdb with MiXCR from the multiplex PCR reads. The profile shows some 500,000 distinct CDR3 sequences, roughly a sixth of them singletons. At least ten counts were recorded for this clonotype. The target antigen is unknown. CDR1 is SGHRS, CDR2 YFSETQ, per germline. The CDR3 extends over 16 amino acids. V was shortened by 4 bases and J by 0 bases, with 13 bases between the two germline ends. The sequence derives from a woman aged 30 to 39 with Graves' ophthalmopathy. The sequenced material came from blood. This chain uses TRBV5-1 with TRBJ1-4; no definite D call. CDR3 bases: TGCGCCAGCAGCCGGCAGGAAATTGCAACTAATGAAAAACTGTTTTTT. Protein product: CASSRQEIATNEKLFF.